This T cell receptor (beta chain) was obtained from a study of blood T cells in healthy people across ages. General study points: Roughly linear age-related decline in beta diversity appeared, significant by age about 40. More naive CD4+ cells and higher diversity were found in long-lived than in aged donors.

This clonotype was observed a handful of times. Its matching antigen is unknown. Sample-barcoded 5' priming and a J-beta primer mix drove a second PCR of about 7 to 12 cycles. Each TCR beta cDNA got a 12-nucleotide random molecular identifier. TCRdb analysed the 5' RACE reads with MiXCR anew, one entry per CDR3 protein. This repertoire shows approximately 1,700,000 distinct CDR3 sequences, more than 35% found once; its top ten account for 20% to 25%. V dropped 6 bases and J dropped 3 bases, with 18 bases sitting between them. Per the germline V gene, CDR1 is SGHAT and CDR2 is FQNNGV. This CDR3 spans 15 amino acids.

This clonotype was obtained from a human donor in good health. V is TRBV11-2 and J is TRBJ2-7; possibly TRBD1 for D (6 bases). The sequenced sample consisted of blood. The CDR3 nucleotides are TGTGCCAGCAGAGGCAGGGGTGATATCGGCTACGAGCAGTACTTC. This gives the protein CASRGRGDIGYEQYF.